A selection of T cell receptor beta chains follows, all from one sample in a study of blood T cell repertoires in COVID-19. Measured with immunoSEQ multiplex PCR; TCRdb has only the in-frame clones, and not every one. There are 120,000 or so clones in the sample; approximately 90% occur only once, and 7% to 9% lies in the top ten. Sequenced: peripheral blood. The origin of the receptors is a human donor in a cohort sampled during active COVID-19. Both conserved end residues are part of each CDR3. D genes are given only for firm matches. A clone size is listed for some rows: how often the clone was seen (once, few, many), or a class if it is expanded.

d_call: TRBD2; clone_size: NA; j_call: TRBJ2-1; v_call: TRBV5-6; cdr3_nt: TGTGCCAGCAGCACCCCAGGGGGACTAGCGGGTTTCGATGAGCAGTTCTTC; cdr3_aa: CASSTPGGLAGFDEQFF
d_call: NA; clone_size: NA; j_call: TRBJ1-2; v_call: TRBV5-6; cdr3_nt: TGTGCCAGCAGCTTGTGGGTCAGGGCCTTCTATGGCTACACCTTC; cdr3_aa: CASSLWVRAFYGYTF
d_call: TRBD2; clone_size: NA; j_call: TRBJ2-1; v_call: TRBV5-1; cdr3_nt: TGCGCCAGCAGCTTGGCTTCTAGCGGGAGGGACGAGCAGTTCTTC; cdr3_aa: CASSLASSGRDEQFF
d_call: TRBD1; clone_size: NA; j_call: TRBJ2-1; v_call: TRBV27; cdr3_nt: TGTGCCAGCAGTACTTACCCACAGGGGATTGTGCATGAGCAGTTCTTC; cdr3_aa: CASSTYPQGIVHEQFF
d_call: TRBD2; clone_size: NA; j_call: TRBJ2-1; v_call: TRBV3-1/TRBV3-2; cdr3_nt: TGTGCCAGCAGCCAACCTATAGCGGGCTTCTACAATGAGCAGTTCTTC; cdr3_aa: CASSQPIAGFYNEQFF
d_call: NA; clone_size: NA; j_call: TRBJ1-1; v_call: TRBV6-5; cdr3_nt: TGTGCCAGCACCCCTTGGGGGGAGGGTGAAGCTTTCTTT; cdr3_aa: CASTPWGEGEAFF
d_call: TRBD1; clone_size: NA; j_call: TRBJ2-3; v_call: TRBV11-2; cdr3_nt: TGTGCCAGCAGCCGTGCAGGGGGAATCACAGATACGCAGTATTTT; cdr3_aa: CASSRAGGITDTQYF
d_call: NA; clone_size: NA; j_call: TRBJ2-5; v_call: TRBV6-6; cdr3_nt: TGTGCCAGCAGTCTGCCGGGACAAGAGACCCAGTACTTC; cdr3_aa: CASSLPGQETQYF
d_call: NA; clone_size: NA; j_call: TRBJ1-2; v_call: TRBV29-1; cdr3_nt: TGCAGCGTAACGAGGTCTGGCGACAGGTACTATGGCTACACCTTC; cdr3_aa: CSVTRSGDRYYGYTF
d_call: TRBD1; clone_size: NA; j_call: TRBJ2-7; v_call: TRBV2; cdr3_nt: TGTGCCAGCCCAAAGGGGGCAGGTCTCGACGAGCAGTACTTC; cdr3_aa: CASPKGAGLDEQYF
d_call: TRBD1; clone_size: NA; j_call: TRBJ2-2; v_call: TRBV18; cdr3_nt: TGTGCCAGTAAAGAGGGACAGGTCGGCACCGGGGAGCTGTTTTTT; cdr3_aa: CASKEGQVGTGELFF
d_call: NA; clone_size: few; j_call: TRBJ1-6; v_call: TRBV2; cdr3_nt: TGTGCCAGCAGATGGGACATCGCAAATTCACCCCTCCACTTT; cdr3_aa: CASRWDIANSPLHF
d_call: TRBD2; clone_size: NA; j_call: TRBJ2-3; v_call: TRBV12-5; cdr3_nt: TGTGCTAGTGGTAGTGGACGGGAGGGCCGAGATACGCAGTATTTT; cdr3_aa: CASGSGREGRDTQYF
d_call: NA; clone_size: NA; j_call: TRBJ2-1; v_call: TRBV5-4; cdr3_nt: TGTGCCAGCAGCTTGGCCGCGGGCCGCCTTCTCAATGAGCAGTTCTTC; cdr3_aa: CASSLAAGRLLNEQFF
d_call: NA; clone_size: NA; j_call: TRBJ1-3; v_call: TRBV5-1; cdr3_nt: TGCGCCAGCAGCAGCGGCAGCTCTGGAAACACCATATATTTT; cdr3_aa: CASSSGSSGNTIYF
d_call: TRBD1; clone_size: NA; j_call: TRBJ1-4; v_call: TRBV6-1; cdr3_nt: TGTGCCAGCAGTGAGGGGGTCGAGGGGGCGCGTGAAAAACTGTTTTTT; cdr3_aa: CASSEGVEGAREKLFF
d_call: TRBD2; clone_size: NA; j_call: TRBJ2-1; v_call: TRBV6-6; cdr3_nt: TGTGCCAGCAGCCTAGCGGGGGGTAATGAGCAGTTCTTC; cdr3_aa: CASSLAGGNEQFF
d_call: TRBD1; clone_size: NA; j_call: TRBJ1-3; v_call: TRBV27; cdr3_nt: TGTGCCAGCAGTCCCACAGGGGGGGGAAACACCATATATTTT; cdr3_aa: CASSPTGGGNTIYF
d_call: TRBD2; clone_size: NA; j_call: TRBJ2-2; v_call: TRBV7-6; cdr3_nt: TGTGCCAGCAGCATGACTAGCGGGAGAGGAGCCGGGGAGCTGTTTTTT; cdr3_aa: CASSMTSGRGAGELFF
d_call: TRBD2; clone_size: NA; j_call: TRBJ2-7; v_call: TRBV7-8; cdr3_nt: TGTGCCAGCAGCAATAGCGGGCCGCCCTACGAGCAGTACTTC; cdr3_aa: CASSNSGPPYEQYF
d_call: NA; clone_size: NA; j_call: TRBJ2-3; v_call: TRBV3-1/TRBV3-2; cdr3_nt: TGTGCCAGCAGCCAAGAGGCGGGCCCAGGGGGGGATACGCAGTATTTT; cdr3_aa: CASSQEAGPGGDTQYF
d_call: TRBD1; clone_size: NA; j_call: TRBJ1-1; v_call: TRBV19; cdr3_nt: TGTGCCAGTAGTACCCAGGGGGTAGCTAGGGCTGAAGCTTTCTTT; cdr3_aa: CASSTQGVARAEAFF
d_call: NA; clone_size: NA; j_call: TRBJ2-1; v_call: TRBV7-9; cdr3_nt: TGTGCCAGCAGCCAAAGGGGGACCCCCGGGGATGAGCAGTTCTTC; cdr3_aa: CASSQRGTPGDEQFF
d_call: NA; clone_size: NA; j_call: TRBJ1-2; v_call: TRBV6-6; cdr3_nt: TGTGCCAGCAGCCCTTCAGGGACTAACTATGGCTACACCTTC; cdr3_aa: CASSPSGTNYGYTF
d_call: TRBD2; clone_size: NA; j_call: TRBJ2-5; v_call: TRBV7-8; cdr3_nt: TGTGCCAGCAGTTCCCATTCTAGCGGCGGGGAGACCCAGTACTTC; cdr3_aa: CASSSHSSGGETQYF
d_call: NA; clone_size: NA; j_call: TRBJ2-5; v_call: TRBV14; cdr3_nt: TGTGCCAGCAGCCAAGGGTTCGGGACACTCCAAGAGACCCAGTACTTC; cdr3_aa: CASSQGFGTLQETQYF
d_call: NA; clone_size: once; j_call: TRBJ2-5; v_call: TRBV7-9; cdr3_nt: TGTGCCAGCAGCTTAGGCAGGGACCAGTACTTC; cdr3_aa: CASSLGRDQYF
d_call: TRBD2; clone_size: once; j_call: TRBJ2-3; v_call: TRBV3-1/TRBV3-2; cdr3_nt: TGTGCCAGCAGCCGCCGGACTAGCGGGAGTATAGATACGCAGTATTTT; cdr3_aa: CASSRRTSGSIDTQYF
d_call: TRBD1; clone_size: NA; j_call: TRBJ2-1; v_call: TRBV25-1; cdr3_nt: TGTGCCAGCACCCCGACAGGGGGCCGTTACAATGAGCAGTTCTTC; cdr3_aa: CASTPTGGRYNEQFF
d_call: TRBD1; clone_size: NA; j_call: TRBJ1-1; v_call: TRBV28; cdr3_nt: TGTGCCAGCTCTATCCCGGGACAGGTTAGTACTGAAGCTTTCTTT; cdr3_aa: CASSIPGQVSTEAFF
d_call: TRBD2; clone_size: NA; j_call: TRBJ2-3; v_call: TRBV5-4; cdr3_nt: TGTGCCAGCAGCTTGGCCTGGACTAGGGGTACGGATACGCAGTATTTT; cdr3_aa: CASSLAWTRGTDTQYF
d_call: NA; clone_size: NA; j_call: TRBJ1-2; v_call: TRBV6-1; cdr3_nt: TGTGCCAGCAGTGATGGACACCTCTATGGCTACACCTTC; cdr3_aa: CASSDGHLYGYTF
d_call: TRBD1; clone_size: NA; j_call: TRBJ1-5; v_call: TRBV4-2; cdr3_nt: TGTGCCAGCAGCCAAGGTGGGACAGGGAATCAGCCCCAGCATTTT; cdr3_aa: CASSQGGTGNQPQHF
d_call: TRBD2; clone_size: NA; j_call: TRBJ2-2; v_call: TRBV18; cdr3_nt: TGTGCCAGCTCACCATTAGAGACTAGCGGGAGTGCCGGGGAGCTGTTTTTT; cdr3_aa: CASSPLETSGSAGELFF
d_call: NA; clone_size: NA; j_call: TRBJ2-6; v_call: TRBV5-1; cdr3_nt: TGCGCCAGCAGCTCTGGACAGTCGATCTTCCCCTACTCTGGGGCCAACGTCCTGACTTTC; cdr3_aa: CASSSGQSIFPYSGANVLTF
d_call: TRBD1; clone_size: few; j_call: TRBJ2-7; v_call: TRBV2; cdr3_nt: TGTGCCAGCAAGGGACAGGGGGCTTACGAGCAGTACTTC; cdr3_aa: CASKGQGAYEQYF
d_call: TRBD1; clone_size: NA; j_call: TRBJ1-5; v_call: TRBV27; cdr3_nt: TGTGCCAGCAGTTTTGACAGGGAGAATCAGCCCCAGCATTTT; cdr3_aa: CASSFDRENQPQHF
d_call: NA; clone_size: few; j_call: TRBJ2-7; v_call: TRBV5-5; cdr3_nt: TGTGCCAGCAGCTTGGGCGCGCGGGAGCAGTACTTC; cdr3_aa: CASSLGAREQYF
d_call: TRBD1; clone_size: NA; j_call: TRBJ2-1; v_call: TRBV19; cdr3_nt: TGTGCCAGTAGCCTTGGACAGGGAGGAACGTACAATGAGCAGTTCTTC; cdr3_aa: CASSLGQGGTYNEQFF